This section outlines one T cell receptor beta chain sequence together with its context. This sample is part of a study of PD-1 blockade in classical Hodgkin lymphoma. Method: immunoSEQ multiplex PCR; TCRdb's copy keeps in-frame clones and lacks some. The sample gives under 15,000 clones, roughly 84% of which show up once; 20% to 30% is in the top ten. CDR1 LGHNA and CDR2 YNFKEQ come from the germline V gene. V lost 1 base to trimming and J lost 5 bases; unmatched junction nucleotides: 4. The CDR3 consists of 14 residues. All trial patients relapsed after autologous stem cell transplantation. Best responses were complete response, partial response or progressive disease.

The clonotype was recovered from a human donor with classical Hodgkin lymphoma. The V gene is TRBV4-2, the J gene TRBJ1-1, with TRBD1 matching 7 bases. The specimen was peripheral blood mononuclear cells (PBMCs), collected at baseline. In DNA form, the CDR3 reads TGTGCCAGCAGCCAAGCAGGGGGTGGTACTGAAGCTTTCTTT. This encodes CASSQAGGGTEAFF.